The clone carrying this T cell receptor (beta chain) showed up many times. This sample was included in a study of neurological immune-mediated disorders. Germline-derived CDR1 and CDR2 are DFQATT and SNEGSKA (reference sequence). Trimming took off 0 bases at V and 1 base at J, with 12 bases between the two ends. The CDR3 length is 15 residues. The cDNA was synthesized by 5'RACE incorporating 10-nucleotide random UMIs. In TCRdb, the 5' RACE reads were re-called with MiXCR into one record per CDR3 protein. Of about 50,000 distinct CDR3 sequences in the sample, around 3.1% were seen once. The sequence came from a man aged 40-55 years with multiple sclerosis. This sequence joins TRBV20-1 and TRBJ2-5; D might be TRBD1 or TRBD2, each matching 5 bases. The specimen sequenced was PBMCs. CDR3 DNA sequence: TGCAGTGCTAGAGATCGAACCGGGACCCAAGAGACCCAGTACTTC. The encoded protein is CSARDRTGTQETQYF.